A selection of T cell receptor beta chains follows, all from one sample in a study of blood T cell repertoires in COVID-19. The protocol was immunoSEQ multiplex PCR, while the TCRdb copy is restricted to in-frame clones and leaves out a portion. Among about 240,000 clones listed, roughly 80% were seen once. Sequencing input: peripheral blood. All receptors come from a woman in her 70s with acute or convalescent COVID-19. The CDR3 runs from the conserved cysteine through the conserved F or W. D genes are given only for firm matches. Clone sizes are given selectively: once, few, many, or a class where the clone is expanded.

d_gene: NA
abundance: NA
v_gene: TRBV4-3
j_gene: TRBJ2-3
CDR3nt: TGCGCCAGCAGCCAAGATCTACTAGGAGGGACAGATACGCAGTATTTT
CDR3aa: CASSQDLLGGTDTQYF

d_gene: TRBD1
abundance: NA
v_gene: TRBV28
j_gene: TRBJ1-6
CDR3nt: TGTGCCAGCATTTTCTCGACAGGGGTTTATTCACCCCTCCACTTT
CDR3aa: CASIFSTGVYSPLHF

d_gene: NA
abundance: NA
v_gene: TRBV5-1
j_gene: TRBJ2-3
CDR3nt: TGCGCCAGCAGCTTTGTAGGGGGGGACACAGATACGCAGTATTTT
CDR3aa: CASSFVGGDTDTQYF

d_gene: TRBD1
abundance: NA
v_gene: TRBV5-1
j_gene: TRBJ1-5
CDR3nt: TGCGCCAGCAGCTTGGAGGGACAGAGCAATCAGCCCCAGCATTTT
CDR3aa: CASSLEGQSNQPQHF

d_gene: TRBD2
abundance: NA
v_gene: TRBV7-9
j_gene: TRBJ2-2
CDR3nt: TGTGCCAGCGTGGCTAGCGGGGGGGTTGCTGGCACCGGGGAGCTGTTTTTT
CDR3aa: CASVASGGVAGTGELFF

d_gene: TRBD1
abundance: NA
v_gene: TRBV6-5
j_gene: TRBJ2-7
CDR3nt: TGTGCCAGCAGTTACCGTGCGACAGGGTGGGACGAGCAGTACTTC
CDR3aa: CASSYRATGWDEQYF

d_gene: TRBD1
abundance: NA
v_gene: TRBV11-2
j_gene: TRBJ1-2
CDR3nt: TGTGCCAGCAGCTTAGCCAGGGGGTCTTATGGCTACACCTTC
CDR3aa: CASSLARGSYGYTF

d_gene: TRBD1
abundance: few
v_gene: TRBV5-1
j_gene: TRBJ2-7
CDR3nt: TGCGCCAGCAGCCAAGGGACAGGGCACGAGCAGTACTTC
CDR3aa: CASSQGTGHEQYF

d_gene: NA
abundance: NA
v_gene: TRBV20-1
j_gene: TRBJ2-7
CDR3nt: TGCAGTGCCCTGCAACTTTACGAGCAGTACTTC
CDR3aa: CSALQLYEQYF

d_gene: NA
abundance: NA
v_gene: TRBV5-5
j_gene: TRBJ2-5
CDR3nt: TGTGCCAGCAGCCCGGGGACTCCGGAGACCCAGTACTTC
CDR3aa: CASSPGTPETQYF

d_gene: NA
abundance: NA
v_gene: TRBV28
j_gene: TRBJ1-1
CDR3nt: TGTGCCAGCAGTTTAGGTAGTGAGTGGACTGAAGCTTTCTTT
CDR3aa: CASSLGSEWTEAFF

d_gene: NA
abundance: many
v_gene: TRBV3-1/TRBV3-2
j_gene: TRBJ1-5
CDR3nt: TGTGCCAGCAGCCAAGGGGGGGGGACCCAGCCCCAGCATTTT
CDR3aa: CASSQGGGTQPQHF

d_gene: NA
abundance: NA
v_gene: TRBV25-1
j_gene: TRBJ1-2
CDR3nt: TGTGCCAGCATAAGAGCGGGGGGCACGAATGGCTACACCTTC
CDR3aa: CASIRAGGTNGYTF

d_gene: TRBD2
abundance: NA
v_gene: TRBV5-1
j_gene: TRBJ2-5
CDR3nt: TGCGCCAGCAGCTTTAGCGGGGGGGGCAGGACCCAGTACTTC
CDR3aa: CASSFSGGGRTQYF

d_gene: NA
abundance: NA
v_gene: TRBV6-5
j_gene: TRBJ2-3
CDR3nt: TGTGCCAGCAGTTTCAGGGCTAGCACAGATACGCAGTATTTT
CDR3aa: CASSFRASTDTQYF

d_gene: NA
abundance: NA
v_gene: TRBV7-2
j_gene: TRBJ2-5
CDR3nt: TGTGCCAGCAGTTCCGCGTACCAAGAGACCCAGTACTTC
CDR3aa: CASSSAYQETQYF

d_gene: TRBD2
abundance: NA
v_gene: TRBV4-3
j_gene: TRBJ2-1
CDR3nt: TGCGCCAGCAGCCCAGTGTGGGCTAGCGGGGCCAATGAGCAGTTCTTC
CDR3aa: CASSPVWASGANEQFF

d_gene: TRBD2
abundance: NA
v_gene: TRBV7-9
j_gene: TRBJ2-3
CDR3nt: TGTGCCAGCAGCGCCGTGGCGGGAGCTAGCACAGATACGCAGTATTTT
CDR3aa: CASSAVAGASTDTQYF

d_gene: NA
abundance: once
v_gene: TRBV28
j_gene: TRBJ1-1
CDR3nt: TGTGCCAGCAGTTTAAGCGGTAACACTGAAGCTTTCTTT
CDR3aa: CASSLSGNTEAFF

d_gene: NA
abundance: NA
v_gene: TRBV6-1
j_gene: TRBJ2-5
CDR3nt: TGTGCCAGCAGCTGGAGTCAAGAGACCCAGTACTTC
CDR3aa: CASSWSQETQYF

d_gene: NA
abundance: NA
v_gene: TRBV3-1/TRBV3-2
j_gene: TRBJ2-3
CDR3nt: TGTGCCAGCAGCGAGGGGGCGGGGGGACTCCCTAGCACAGATACGCAGTATTTT
CDR3aa: CASSEGAGGLPSTDTQYF

d_gene: NA
abundance: NA
v_gene: TRBV6-1
j_gene: TRBJ2-4
CDR3nt: TGTGCCAGCAGTGAAGTTCAGGACATTCAGTACTTC
CDR3aa: CASSEVQDIQYF

d_gene: NA
abundance: NA
v_gene: TRBV7-2
j_gene: TRBJ1-4
CDR3nt: TGTGCCAGCAGTAAGACATCAACTAATGAAAAACTGTTTTTT
CDR3aa: CASSKTSTNEKLFF

d_gene: NA
abundance: NA
v_gene: TRBV19
j_gene: TRBJ2-5
CDR3nt: TGTGCCAGTAGTACGACCCAGGGTAGGGAGACCCAGTACTTC
CDR3aa: CASSTTQGRETQYF

d_gene: NA
abundance: few
v_gene: TRBV27
j_gene: TRBJ1-4
CDR3nt: TGTGCCAGCACCTCCCTCGGGGCAACTAATGAAAAACTGTTTTTT
CDR3aa: CASTSLGATNEKLFF

d_gene: NA
abundance: NA
v_gene: TRBV6-2/TRBV6-3
j_gene: TRBJ1-1
CDR3nt: TGTGCCAGCAGTTGGGAGATTAACACTGAAGCTTTCTTT
CDR3aa: CASSWEINTEAFF

d_gene: NA
abundance: NA
v_gene: TRBV7-9
j_gene: TRBJ2-7
CDR3nt: TGTGCCAGCAGTTCAAGGACTGTCTCCTACGAGCAGTACTTC
CDR3aa: CASSSRTVSYEQYF

d_gene: NA
abundance: NA
v_gene: TRBV5-1
j_gene: TRBJ1-3
CDR3nt: TGCGCCAGCAGCGCGGGGCAGGTTACTGGAAACACCATATATTTT
CDR3aa: CASSAGQVTGNTIYF

d_gene: TRBD1
abundance: NA
v_gene: TRBV7-9
j_gene: TRBJ1-2
CDR3nt: TGTGCCAGCAGCTTGGGACAGGGGTTTAACTATGGCTACACCTTC
CDR3aa: CASSLGQGFNYGYTF

d_gene: NA
abundance: many
v_gene: TRBV7-9
j_gene: TRBJ1-5
CDR3nt: TGTGCCAGCAGCCTAGATGAGGGCCAGCCCCAGCATTTT
CDR3aa: CASSLDEGQPQHF

d_gene: TRBD1
abundance: NA
v_gene: TRBV3-1/TRBV3-2
j_gene: TRBJ1-3
CDR3nt: TGTGCCAGCAGCCGCTCCCGGGACAGATTGGGTAACACCATATATTTT
CDR3aa: CASSRSRDRLGNTIYF

d_gene: TRBD1
abundance: once
v_gene: TRBV19
j_gene: TRBJ2-2
CDR3nt: TGTGCCAGTAAACCCCAGGGGGCGTACACCGGGGAGCTGTTTTTT
CDR3aa: CASKPQGAYTGELFF

d_gene: NA
abundance: few
v_gene: TRBV7-9
j_gene: TRBJ1-2
CDR3nt: TGTGCCAGCAGCTTACAAGGAGCCATAGAAGAGACCGGGGGCTACACCTTC
CDR3aa: CASSLQGAIEETGGYTF

d_gene: NA
abundance: NA
v_gene: TRBV5-1
j_gene: TRBJ2-7
CDR3nt: TGCGCCAGCAGGTCACGAGGCGAGCAGTACTTC
CDR3aa: CASRSRGEQYF

d_gene: NA
abundance: NA
v_gene: TRBV9
j_gene: TRBJ2-5
CDR3nt: TGTGCCAGCAGCGTAGTCACCGGAGCTCAAGAGACCCAGTACTTC
CDR3aa: CASSVVTGAQETQYF

d_gene: NA
abundance: NA
v_gene: TRBV11-2
j_gene: TRBJ1-5
CDR3nt: TGTGCCAGCAGCTTGGCAGATAATCAGCCCCAGCATTTT
CDR3aa: CASSLADNQPQHF

d_gene: TRBD1
abundance: NA
v_gene: TRBV18
j_gene: TRBJ1-4
CDR3nt: TGTGCCAGCTCACCGAGGACAGGGGCTAATGAAAAACTGTTTTTT
CDR3aa: CASSPRTGANEKLFF

d_gene: NA
abundance: NA
v_gene: TRBV12-3/TRBV12-4
j_gene: TRBJ1-1
CDR3nt: TGTGCCGACTCAGCGGGGGGAACTGAAGCTTTCTTT
CDR3aa: CADSAGGTEAFF

d_gene: NA
abundance: NA
v_gene: TRBV7-2
j_gene: TRBJ2-5
CDR3nt: TGTGCCAGCAGCTTAGACAGGGATGAGACCCAGTACTTC
CDR3aa: CASSLDRDETQYF

d_gene: NA
abundance: NA
v_gene: TRBV11-3
j_gene: TRBJ1-3
CDR3nt: TGTGCCAGCAGCTCAACGCCGGTCTCTGGAAACACCATATATTTT
CDR3aa: CASSSTPVSGNTIYF

d_gene: NA
abundance: NA
v_gene: TRBV7-9
j_gene: TRBJ1-2
CDR3nt: TGTGCCAGCAGCTTAGACAGACCTGCCTATGGCTACACCTTC
CDR3aa: CASSLDRPAYGYTF

d_gene: NA
abundance: NA
v_gene: TRBV15
j_gene: TRBJ1-4
CDR3nt: TGTGCCACCAGCAGAGGGACAGCAACTAATGAAAAACTGTTTTTT
CDR3aa: CATSRGTATNEKLFF

d_gene: NA
abundance: NA
v_gene: TRBV4-2
j_gene: TRBJ1-4
CDR3nt: TGTGCCAGCAGCCAAGATCTTGATGAGAAACTGTTTTTT
CDR3aa: CASSQDLDEKLFF

d_gene: TRBD1
abundance: few
v_gene: TRBV7-6
j_gene: TRBJ2-1
CDR3nt: TGTGCCAGCAGCTTACGTCCGGGACAGTCCTACAATGAGCAGTTCTTC
CDR3aa: CASSLRPGQSYNEQFF

d_gene: TRBD2
abundance: once
v_gene: TRBV7-2
j_gene: TRBJ2-3
CDR3nt: TGTGCCAGCAGCTTAGAGTCCCTAGCGGGTGGCCTTACGCAGTATTTT
CDR3aa: CASSLESLAGGLTQYF

d_gene: NA
abundance: NA
v_gene: TRBV6-5
j_gene: TRBJ1-2
CDR3nt: TGTGCCAGCAGTCCTCTCCGGGGCTATGGCTACACCTTC
CDR3aa: CASSPLRGYGYTF

d_gene: TRBD1
abundance: many
v_gene: TRBV6-1
j_gene: TRBJ2-1
CDR3nt: TGTGCCAGCAGTGAATCTCTTGGGACAGGGGGCAATGAGCAGTTCTTC
CDR3aa: CASSESLGTGGNEQFF

d_gene: NA
abundance: NA
v_gene: TRBV6-1
j_gene: TRBJ1-5
CDR3nt: TGTGCCAGCAGTGAAGAGGCGGGAAATCAGCCCCAGCATTTT
CDR3aa: CASSEEAGNQPQHF

d_gene: NA
abundance: once
v_gene: TRBV4-1
j_gene: TRBJ1-2
CDR3nt: TGCGCCAGCAGCCAAGTAACCTTTGACAGGCGCTATGGCTACACCTTC
CDR3aa: CASSQVTFDRRYGYTF

d_gene: NA
abundance: NA
v_gene: TRBV7-9
j_gene: TRBJ1-2
CDR3nt: TGTGCCAGCAGCCCGCGGACAGACATCTATGGCTACACCTTC
CDR3aa: CASSPRTDIYGYTF

d_gene: NA
abundance: NA
v_gene: TRBV7-9
j_gene: TRBJ1-2
CDR3nt: TGTGCCAGCAGCGAGCGGGACGGCTATGGCTACACCTTC
CDR3aa: CASSERDGYGYTF

d_gene: NA
abundance: NA
v_gene: TRBV20-1
j_gene: TRBJ2-7
CDR3nt: TGCAGTGACAGGTTTGGGCTTGTGCAGTACTTC
CDR3aa: CSDRFGLVQYF